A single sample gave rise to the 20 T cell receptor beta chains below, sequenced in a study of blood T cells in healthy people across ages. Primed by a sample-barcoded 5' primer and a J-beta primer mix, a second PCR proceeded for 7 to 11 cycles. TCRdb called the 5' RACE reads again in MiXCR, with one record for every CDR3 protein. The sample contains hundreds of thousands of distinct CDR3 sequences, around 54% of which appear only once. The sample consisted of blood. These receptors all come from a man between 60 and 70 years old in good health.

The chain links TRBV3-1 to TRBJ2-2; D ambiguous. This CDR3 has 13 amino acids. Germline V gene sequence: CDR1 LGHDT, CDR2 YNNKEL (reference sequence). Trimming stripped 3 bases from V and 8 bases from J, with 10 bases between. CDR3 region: CASSHTLRGELFF. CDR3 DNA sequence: TGTGCCAGCAGCCACACCCTTCGGGGGGAGCTGTTTTTT.

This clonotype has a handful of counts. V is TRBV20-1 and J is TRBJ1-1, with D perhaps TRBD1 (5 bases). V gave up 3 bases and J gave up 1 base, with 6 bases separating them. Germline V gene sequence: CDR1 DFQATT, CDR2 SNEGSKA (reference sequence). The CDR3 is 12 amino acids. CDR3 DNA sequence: TGCAGTGCTAGGACAGAGAACACTGAAGCTTTCTTT. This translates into CSARTENTEAFF.

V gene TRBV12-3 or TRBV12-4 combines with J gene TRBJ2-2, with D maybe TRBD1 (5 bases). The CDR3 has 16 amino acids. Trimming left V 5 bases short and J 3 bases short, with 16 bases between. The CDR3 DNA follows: TGTGCCAGCAGTCCAGGGTGGGGCGGCGACACCGGGGAGCTGTTTTTT. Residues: CASSPGWGGDTGELFF.

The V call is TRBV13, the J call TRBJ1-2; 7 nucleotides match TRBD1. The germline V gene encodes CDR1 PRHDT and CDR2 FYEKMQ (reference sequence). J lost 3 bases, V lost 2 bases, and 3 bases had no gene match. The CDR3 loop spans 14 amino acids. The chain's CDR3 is CASSLRGRDYGYTF. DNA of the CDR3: TGTGCCAGCAGCTTAAGGGGGCGCGACTATGGCTACACCTTC.

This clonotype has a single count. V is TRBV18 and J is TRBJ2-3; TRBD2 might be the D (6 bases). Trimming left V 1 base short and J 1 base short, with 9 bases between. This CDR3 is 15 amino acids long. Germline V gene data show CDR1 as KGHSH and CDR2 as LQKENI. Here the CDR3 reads CASSPLASGTDTQYF. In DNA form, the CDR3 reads TGTGCCAGCTCACCACTGGCTAGCGGCACAGATACGCAGTATTTT.

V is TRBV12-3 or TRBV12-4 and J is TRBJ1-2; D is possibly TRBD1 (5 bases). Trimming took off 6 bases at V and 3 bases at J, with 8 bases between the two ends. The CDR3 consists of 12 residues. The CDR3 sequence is CASSQQDYGYTF. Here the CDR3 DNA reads TGTGCCAGCAGCCAACAGGACTATGGCTACACCTTC.

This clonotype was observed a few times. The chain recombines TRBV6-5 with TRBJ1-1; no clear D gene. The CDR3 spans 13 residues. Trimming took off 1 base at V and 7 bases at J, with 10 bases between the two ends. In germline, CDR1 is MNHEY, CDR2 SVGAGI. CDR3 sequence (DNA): TGTGCCAGCAGTTACTTTAGATCCGATGAAGCTTTCTTT. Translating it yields CASSYFRSDEAFF.

This CDR3 is CASTDSRTSTDTQYF. For the CDR3, the DNA is TGCGCCAGCACGGACAGCAGAACTAGCACAGATACGCAGTATTTT. The chain uses TRBV5-1 and TRBJ2-3; tentative D call: TRBD1 (6 bases). The V and J ends lost 6 bases and 0 bases respectively, with 14 bases between them. Germline CDR1 reads SGHRS; CDR2 reads YFSETQ. The CDR3 runs to 15 residues.

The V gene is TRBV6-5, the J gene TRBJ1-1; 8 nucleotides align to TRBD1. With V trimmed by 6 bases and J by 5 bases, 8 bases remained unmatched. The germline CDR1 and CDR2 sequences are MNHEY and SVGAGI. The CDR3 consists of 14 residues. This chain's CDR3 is CASRPTGGTTEAFF. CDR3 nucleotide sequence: TGTGCCAGCAGACCCACAGGGGGAACAACTGAAGCTTTCTTT.

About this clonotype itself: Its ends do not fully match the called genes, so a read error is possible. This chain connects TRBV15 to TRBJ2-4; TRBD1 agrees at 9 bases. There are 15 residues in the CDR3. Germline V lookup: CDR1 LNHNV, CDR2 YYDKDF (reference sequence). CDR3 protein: CATIREQGAKNIQYF. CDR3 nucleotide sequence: TGTGCCACCATCAGAGAACAGGGGGCGAAAAACATTCAGTACTTC.

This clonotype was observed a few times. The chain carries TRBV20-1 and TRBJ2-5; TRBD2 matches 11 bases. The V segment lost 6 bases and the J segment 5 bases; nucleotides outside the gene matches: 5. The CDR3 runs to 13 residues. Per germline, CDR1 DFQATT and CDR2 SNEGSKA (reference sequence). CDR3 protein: CSAPGLAVETQYF. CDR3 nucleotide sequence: TGCAGTGCCCCGGGACTAGCGGTTGAGACCCAGTACTTC.

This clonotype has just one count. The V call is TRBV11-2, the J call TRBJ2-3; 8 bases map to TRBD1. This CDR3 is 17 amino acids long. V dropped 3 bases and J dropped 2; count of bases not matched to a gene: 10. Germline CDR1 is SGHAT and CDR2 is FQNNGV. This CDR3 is CASSFPGQVFFTDTQYF. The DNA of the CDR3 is TGTGCCAGCAGCTTCCCGGGACAGGTCTTCTTCACAGATACGCAGTATTTT.

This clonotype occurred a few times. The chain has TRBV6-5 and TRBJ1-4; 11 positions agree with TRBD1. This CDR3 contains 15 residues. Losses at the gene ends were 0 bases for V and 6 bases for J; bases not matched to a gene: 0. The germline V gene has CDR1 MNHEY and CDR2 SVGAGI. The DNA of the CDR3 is TGTGCCAGCAGTTACTCGGGACAGGGGGATGAAAAACTGTTTTTT. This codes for CASSYSGQGDEKLFF.

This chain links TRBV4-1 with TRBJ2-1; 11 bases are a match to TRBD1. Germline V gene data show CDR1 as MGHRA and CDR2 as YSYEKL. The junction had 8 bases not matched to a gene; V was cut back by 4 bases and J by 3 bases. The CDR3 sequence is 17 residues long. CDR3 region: CASSPQGTGGLYNEQFF. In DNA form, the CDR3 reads TGCGCCAGCAGCCCGCAAGGGACAGGGGGTCTCTACAATGAGCAGTTCTTC.

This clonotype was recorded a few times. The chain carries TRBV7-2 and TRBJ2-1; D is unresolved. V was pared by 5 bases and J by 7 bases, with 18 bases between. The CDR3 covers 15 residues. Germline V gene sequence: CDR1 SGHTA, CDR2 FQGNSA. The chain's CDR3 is CASSLDPSPWNEQFF. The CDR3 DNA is TGTGCCAGCAGCCTAGACCCGTCACCTTGGAATGAGCAGTTCTTC.

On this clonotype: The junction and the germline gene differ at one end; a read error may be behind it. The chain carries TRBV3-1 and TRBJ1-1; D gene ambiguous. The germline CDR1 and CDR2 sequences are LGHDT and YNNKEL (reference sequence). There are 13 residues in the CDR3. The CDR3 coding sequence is TGTGCCGGCAGCAAAAGAGACGGCACTGAAGCTTTCTTT. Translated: CAGSKRDGTEAFF.

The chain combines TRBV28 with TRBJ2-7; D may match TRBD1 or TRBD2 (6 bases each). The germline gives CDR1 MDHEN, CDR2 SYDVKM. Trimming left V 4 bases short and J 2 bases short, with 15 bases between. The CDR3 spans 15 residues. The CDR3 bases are TGTGCCAGCAGTTCCCCCGCTAGGGGGGCCTACGAGCAGTACTTC. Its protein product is CASSSPARGAYEQYF. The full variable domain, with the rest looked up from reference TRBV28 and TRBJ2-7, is DVKVTQSSRYLVKRTGEKVFLECVQDMDHENMFWYRQDPGLGLRLIYFSYDVKMKEKGDIPEGYSVSREKKERFSLILESASTNQTSMYLCASSSPARGAYEQYFGPGTRLTVT.

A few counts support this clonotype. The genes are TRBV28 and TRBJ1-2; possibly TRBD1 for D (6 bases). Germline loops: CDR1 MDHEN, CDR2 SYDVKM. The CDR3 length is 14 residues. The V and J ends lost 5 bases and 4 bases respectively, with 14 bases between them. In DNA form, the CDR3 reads TGTGCCAGCAGTCCACAGGGTAGGAGCTATGGCTACACCTTC. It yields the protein CASSPQGRSYGYTF.

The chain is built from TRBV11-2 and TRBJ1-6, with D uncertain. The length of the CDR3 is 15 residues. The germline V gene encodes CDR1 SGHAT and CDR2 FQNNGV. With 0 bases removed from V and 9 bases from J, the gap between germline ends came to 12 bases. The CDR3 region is CASSLDGAGLSPLHF. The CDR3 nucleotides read TGTGCCAGCAGCTTAGATGGTGCCGGACTTTCACCCCTCCACTTT.

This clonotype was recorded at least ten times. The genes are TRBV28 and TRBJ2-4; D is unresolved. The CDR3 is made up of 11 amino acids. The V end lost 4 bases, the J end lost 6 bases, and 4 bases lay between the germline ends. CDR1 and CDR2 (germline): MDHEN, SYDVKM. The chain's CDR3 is CASSSGNIQYF. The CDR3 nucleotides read TGTGCCAGCAGTTCGGGAAACATTCAGTACTTC.